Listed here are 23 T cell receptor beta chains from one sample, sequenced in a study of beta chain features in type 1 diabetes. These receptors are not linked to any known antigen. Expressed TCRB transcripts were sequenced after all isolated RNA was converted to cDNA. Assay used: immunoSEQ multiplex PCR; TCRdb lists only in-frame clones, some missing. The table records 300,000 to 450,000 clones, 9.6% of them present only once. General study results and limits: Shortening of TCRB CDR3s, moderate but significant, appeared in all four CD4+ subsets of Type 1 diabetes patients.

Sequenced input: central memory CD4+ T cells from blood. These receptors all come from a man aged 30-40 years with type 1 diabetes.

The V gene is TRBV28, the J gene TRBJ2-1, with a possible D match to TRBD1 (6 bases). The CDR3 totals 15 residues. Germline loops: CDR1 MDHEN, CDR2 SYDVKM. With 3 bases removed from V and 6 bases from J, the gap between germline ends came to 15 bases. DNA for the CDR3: TGTGCCAGCAGTTTTGGGGGCGACCTTTCCAATGAGCAGTTCTTC. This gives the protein CASSFGGDLSNEQFF.

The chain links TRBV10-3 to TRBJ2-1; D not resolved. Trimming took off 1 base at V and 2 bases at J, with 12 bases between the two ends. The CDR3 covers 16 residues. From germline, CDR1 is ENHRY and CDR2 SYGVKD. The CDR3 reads CAISELAGDTYNEQFF. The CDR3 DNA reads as TGTGCCATCAGTGAGTTGGCAGGTGATACCTACAATGAGCAGTTCTTC.

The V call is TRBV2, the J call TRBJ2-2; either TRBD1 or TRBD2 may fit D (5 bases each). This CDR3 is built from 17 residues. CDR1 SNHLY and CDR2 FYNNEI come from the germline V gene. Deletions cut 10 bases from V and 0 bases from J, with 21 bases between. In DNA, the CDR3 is TGTGCCACCATTGGGTTGACCGGGACGGCGAACACCGGGGAGCTGTTTTTT. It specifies CATIGLTGTANTGELFF.

This CDR3 reads CASSFPLAGGPFYNEQFF. DNA of the CDR3: TGTGCCAGCAGTTTCCCCCTAGCGGGAGGGCCCTTTTACAATGAGCAGTTCTTC. The V and J genes are TRBV28 and TRBJ2-1, with 12 nucleotides matching TRBD2. J gave up 4 bases and V 3 bases, and 10 bases lay outside the gene matches. This CDR3 has 18 residues. Germline V lookup: CDR1 MDHEN, CDR2 SYDVKM.

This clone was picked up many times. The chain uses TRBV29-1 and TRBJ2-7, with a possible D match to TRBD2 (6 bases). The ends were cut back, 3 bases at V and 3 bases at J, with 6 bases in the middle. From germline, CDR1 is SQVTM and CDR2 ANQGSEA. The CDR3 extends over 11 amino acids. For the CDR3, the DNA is TGCAGCGTTGAGCGGGGCTACGAGCAGTACTTC. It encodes CSVERGYEQYF.

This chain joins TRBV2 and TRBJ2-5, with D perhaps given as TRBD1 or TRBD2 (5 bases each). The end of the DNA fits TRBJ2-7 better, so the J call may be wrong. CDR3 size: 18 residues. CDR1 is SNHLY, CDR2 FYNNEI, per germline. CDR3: CASSADNPVATDYYEQYF. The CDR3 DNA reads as TGTGCCAGCAGTGCGGATAACCCGGTAGCGACAGACTACTACGAGCAGTACTTC.

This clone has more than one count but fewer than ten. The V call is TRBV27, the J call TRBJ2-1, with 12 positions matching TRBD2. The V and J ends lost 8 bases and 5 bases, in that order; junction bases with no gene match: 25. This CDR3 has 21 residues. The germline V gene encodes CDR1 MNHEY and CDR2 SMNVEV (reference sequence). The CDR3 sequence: CASHPPRDETSGRIVHNEQFF. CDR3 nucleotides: TGTGCCAGCCACCCCCCTCGCGATGAGACTAGCGGGAGAATTGTCCACAATGAGCAGTTCTTC.

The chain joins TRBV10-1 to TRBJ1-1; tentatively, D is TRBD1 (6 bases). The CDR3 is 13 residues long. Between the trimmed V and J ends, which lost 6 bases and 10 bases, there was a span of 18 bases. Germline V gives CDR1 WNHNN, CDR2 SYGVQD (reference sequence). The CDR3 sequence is CASSRDRPATAFF. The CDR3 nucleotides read TGCGCCAGCAGCCGCGACAGGCCCGCCACAGCTTTCTTT.

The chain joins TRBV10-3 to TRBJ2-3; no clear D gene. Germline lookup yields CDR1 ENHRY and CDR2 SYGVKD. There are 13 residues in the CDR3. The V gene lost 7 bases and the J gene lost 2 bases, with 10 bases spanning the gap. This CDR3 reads CAITARVTDTQYF. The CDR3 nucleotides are TGTGCCATCACCGCTAGAGTCACAGATACGCAGTATTTT.

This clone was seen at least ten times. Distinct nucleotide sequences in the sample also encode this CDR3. In DNA, the CDR3 is TGTGCCAGCAGTTTATGGGGGACAGGGAGCTACGAGCAGTACTTC. Encoded protein: CASSLWGTGSYEQYF. The genes are TRBV28 and TRBJ2-7, with TRBD1 identical over 9 bases. J gave up 3 bases and V 0 bases, and 3 bases lay outside the gene matches. The CDR3 is 15 residues long. The germline gives CDR1 MDHEN, CDR2 SYDVKM. The full variable domain, rest sourced from reference TRBV28 and TRBJ2-7, is DVKVTQSSRYLVKRTGEKVFLECVQDMDHENMFWYRQDPGLGLRLIYFSYDVKMKEKGDIPEGYSVSREKKERFSLILESASTNQTSMYLCASSLWGTGSYEQYFGPGTRLTVT.

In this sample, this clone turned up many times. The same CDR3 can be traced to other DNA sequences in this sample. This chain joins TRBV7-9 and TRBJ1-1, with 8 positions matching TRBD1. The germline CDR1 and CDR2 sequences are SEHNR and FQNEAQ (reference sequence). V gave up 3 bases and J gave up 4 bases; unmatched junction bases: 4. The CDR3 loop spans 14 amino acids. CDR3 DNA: TGTGCCAGCAGCTTTACAGGGGGAGGCACTGAAGCTTTCTTT. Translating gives CASSFTGGGTEAFF.

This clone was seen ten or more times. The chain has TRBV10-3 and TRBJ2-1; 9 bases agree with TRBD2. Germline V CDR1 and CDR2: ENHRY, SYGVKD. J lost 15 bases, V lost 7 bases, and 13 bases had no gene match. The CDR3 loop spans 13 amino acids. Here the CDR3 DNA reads TGTGCCATCACCGAGGAGATGGGACTAGCTGGGTTCTTC. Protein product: CAITEEMGLAGFF.

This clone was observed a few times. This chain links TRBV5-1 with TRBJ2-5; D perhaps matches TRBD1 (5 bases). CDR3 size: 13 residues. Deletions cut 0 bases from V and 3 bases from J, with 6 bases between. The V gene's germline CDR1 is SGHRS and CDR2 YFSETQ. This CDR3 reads CASSLAREETQYF. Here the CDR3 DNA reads TGCGCCAGCAGCTTGGCCAGGGAAGAGACCCAGTACTTC.

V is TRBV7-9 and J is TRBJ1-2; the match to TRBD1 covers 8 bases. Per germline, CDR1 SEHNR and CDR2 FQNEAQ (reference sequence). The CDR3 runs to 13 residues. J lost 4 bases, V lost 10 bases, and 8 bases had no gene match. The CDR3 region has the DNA TGTGCCACCACGGGGGGGACAGGCTATGGCTACACCTTC. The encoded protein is CATTGGTGYGYTF.

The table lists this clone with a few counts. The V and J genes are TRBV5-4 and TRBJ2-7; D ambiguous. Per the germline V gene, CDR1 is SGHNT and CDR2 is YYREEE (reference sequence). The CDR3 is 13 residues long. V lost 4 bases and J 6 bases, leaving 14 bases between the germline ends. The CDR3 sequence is CASSPANTGEQYF. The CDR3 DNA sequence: TGTGCCAGCAGCCCCGCTAACACGGGCGAGCAGTACTTC. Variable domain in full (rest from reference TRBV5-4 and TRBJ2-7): ETGVTQSPTHLIKTRGQQVTLRCSSQSGHNTVSWYQQALGQGPQFIFQYYREEENGRGNFPPRFSGLQFPNYSSELNVNALELDDSALYLCASSPANTGEQYFGPGTRLTVT.

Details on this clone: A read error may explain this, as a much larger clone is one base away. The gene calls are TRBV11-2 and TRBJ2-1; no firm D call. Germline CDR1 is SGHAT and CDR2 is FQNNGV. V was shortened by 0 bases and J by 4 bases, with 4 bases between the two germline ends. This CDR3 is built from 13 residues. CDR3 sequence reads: CASSLEQYNEQFF. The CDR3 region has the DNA TGTGCCAGCAGCTTAGAACAGTACAATGAGCAGTTCTTC.

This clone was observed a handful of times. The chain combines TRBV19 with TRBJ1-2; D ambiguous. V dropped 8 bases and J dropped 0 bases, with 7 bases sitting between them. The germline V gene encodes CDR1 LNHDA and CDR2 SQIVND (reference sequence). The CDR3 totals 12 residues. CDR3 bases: TGTGCCAGTGGGTACACTAACTATGGCTACACCTTC. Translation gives CASGYTNYGYTF.

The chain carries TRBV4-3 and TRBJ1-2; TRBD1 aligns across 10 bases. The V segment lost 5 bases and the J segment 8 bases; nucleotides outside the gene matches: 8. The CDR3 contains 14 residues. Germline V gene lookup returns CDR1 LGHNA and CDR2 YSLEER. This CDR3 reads CASSTTGTGAGYTF. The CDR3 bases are TGCGCCAGCAGCACCACCGGGACAGGGGCCGGCTACACCTTC.

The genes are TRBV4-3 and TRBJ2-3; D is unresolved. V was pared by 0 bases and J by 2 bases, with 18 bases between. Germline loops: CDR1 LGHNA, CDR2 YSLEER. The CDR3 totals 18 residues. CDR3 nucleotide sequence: TGCGCCAGCAGCCAAGAAATTAGCATGCCCCCGTTCACAGATACGCAGTATTTT. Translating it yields CASSQEISMPPFTDTQYF.

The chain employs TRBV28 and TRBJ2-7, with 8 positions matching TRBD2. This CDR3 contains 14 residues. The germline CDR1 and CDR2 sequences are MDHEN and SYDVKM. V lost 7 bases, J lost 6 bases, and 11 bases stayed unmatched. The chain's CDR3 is CASTGGGAFREQYF. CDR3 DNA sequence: TGTGCCAGCACCGGGGGGGGCGCTTTCCGCGAGCAGTACTTC. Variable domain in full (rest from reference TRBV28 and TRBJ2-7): DVKVTQSSRYLVKRTGEKVFLECVQDMDHENMFWYRQDPGLGLRLIYFSYDVKMKEKGDIPEGYSVSREKKERFSLILESASTNQTSMYLCASTGGGAFREQYFGPGTRLTVT.

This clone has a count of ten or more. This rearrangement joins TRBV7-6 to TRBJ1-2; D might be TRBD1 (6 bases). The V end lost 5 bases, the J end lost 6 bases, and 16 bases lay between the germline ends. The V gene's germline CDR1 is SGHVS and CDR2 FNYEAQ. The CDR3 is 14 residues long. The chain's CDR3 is CASSTRGAQDGYTF. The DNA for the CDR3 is TGTGCCAGCAGCACTAGGGGGGCCCAGGATGGCTACACCTTC.

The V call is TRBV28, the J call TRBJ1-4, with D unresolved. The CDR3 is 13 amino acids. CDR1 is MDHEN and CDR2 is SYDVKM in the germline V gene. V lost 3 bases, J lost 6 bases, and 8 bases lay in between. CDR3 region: CASSFYSDEKLFF. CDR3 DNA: TGTGCCAGCAGTTTTTATAGTGATGAAAAACTGTTTTTT.

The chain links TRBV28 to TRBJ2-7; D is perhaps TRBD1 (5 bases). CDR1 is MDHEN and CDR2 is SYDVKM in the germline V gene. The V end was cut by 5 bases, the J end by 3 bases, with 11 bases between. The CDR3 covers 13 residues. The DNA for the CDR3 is TGTGCCAGCAGTCGGACAACAGACTACGAGCAGTACTTC. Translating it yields CASSRTTDYEQYF.